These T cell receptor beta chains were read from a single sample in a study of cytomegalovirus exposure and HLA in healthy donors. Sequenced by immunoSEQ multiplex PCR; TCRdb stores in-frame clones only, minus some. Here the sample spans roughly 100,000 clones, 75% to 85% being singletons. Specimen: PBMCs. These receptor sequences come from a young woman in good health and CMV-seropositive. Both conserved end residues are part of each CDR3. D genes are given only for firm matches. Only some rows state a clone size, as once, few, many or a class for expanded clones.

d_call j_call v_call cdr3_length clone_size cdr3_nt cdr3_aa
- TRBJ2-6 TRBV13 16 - TGTGCCAGCAGCTCCTATCTCAAGTCTGGGGCCAACGTCCTGACTTTC CASSSYLKSGANVLTF
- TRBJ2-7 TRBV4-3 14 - TGCGCCAGCAGCACCCAAGTCAGGGGCCACGAGCAGTACTTC CASSTQVRGHEQYF
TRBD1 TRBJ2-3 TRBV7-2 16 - TGTGCCAGCAGCTTCCCGGGACAGGGGGCAATAGATACGCAGTATTTT CASSFPGQGAIDTQYF
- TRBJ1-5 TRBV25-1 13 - TGTGCCAGCAGTTTCAGGGATAATCAGCCCCAGCATTTT CASSFRDNQPQHF
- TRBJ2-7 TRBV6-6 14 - TGTGCCAGCAGTTACCGGACAGTAGCCTACGAGCAGTACTTC CASSYRTVAYEQYF
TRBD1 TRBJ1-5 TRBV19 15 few TGTGCCAGTAGTTCGGACAGGGTTGGGGGTCAGCCCCAGCATTTT CASSSDRVGGQPQHF
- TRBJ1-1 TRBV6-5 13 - TGTGCCAGCAGGGCCGGAGTTAACACTGAAGCTTTCTTT CASRAGVNTEAFF
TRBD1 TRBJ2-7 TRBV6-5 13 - TGTGCCAGCGGACGGGACAGCTCCTACGAGCAGTACTTC CASGRDSSYEQYF
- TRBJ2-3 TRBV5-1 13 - TGCGCCAGCAGAACAGGGGGGGAGGATACGCAGTATTTT CASRTGGEDTQYF
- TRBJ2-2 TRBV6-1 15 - TGTGCCAGCAGTTGGCAGGGATTTGACACCGGGGAGCTGTTTTTT CASSWQGFDTGELFF
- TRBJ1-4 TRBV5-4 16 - TGTGCCAGCAGTCCCGGGCCGGGGCAGGGGAATGAAAAACTGTTTTTT CASSPGPGQGNEKLFF
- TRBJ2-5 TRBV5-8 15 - TGTGCCAGCAGCTTGGCTGTCAGGGGAGGGGAGACCCAGTACTTC CASSLAVRGGETQYF
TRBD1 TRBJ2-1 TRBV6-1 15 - TGTGCCAGCACCTCCGGGACAGGGCGGGTCAATGAGCAGTTCTTC CASTSGTGRVNEQFF
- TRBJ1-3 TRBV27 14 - TGTGCCAGCAGTCCCAGGGGTGCTGGAAACACCATATATTTT CASSPRGAGNTIYF
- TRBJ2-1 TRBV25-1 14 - TGTGCCAGCAGTGACAGGGGCCCCTACAATGAGCAGTTCTTC CASSDRGPYNEQFF
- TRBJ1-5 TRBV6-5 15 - TGTGCCAGCAGTCCAGGGGTCCGGATACGTCAGCCCCAGCATTTT CASSPGVRIRQPQHF
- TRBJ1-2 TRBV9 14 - TGTGCCAGCAGCGCGAGCGGGACAACCTATGGCTACACCTTC CASSASGTTYGYTF
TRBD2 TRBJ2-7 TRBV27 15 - TGTGCCAGCAGTTTAAATAGCGGGGTGACCTACGAGCAGTACTTC CASSLNSGVTYEQYF
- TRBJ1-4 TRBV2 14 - TGTGCCAGCAGTGAGGGGGGGTTTGGGGAAAAACTGTTTTTT CASSEGGFGEKLFF